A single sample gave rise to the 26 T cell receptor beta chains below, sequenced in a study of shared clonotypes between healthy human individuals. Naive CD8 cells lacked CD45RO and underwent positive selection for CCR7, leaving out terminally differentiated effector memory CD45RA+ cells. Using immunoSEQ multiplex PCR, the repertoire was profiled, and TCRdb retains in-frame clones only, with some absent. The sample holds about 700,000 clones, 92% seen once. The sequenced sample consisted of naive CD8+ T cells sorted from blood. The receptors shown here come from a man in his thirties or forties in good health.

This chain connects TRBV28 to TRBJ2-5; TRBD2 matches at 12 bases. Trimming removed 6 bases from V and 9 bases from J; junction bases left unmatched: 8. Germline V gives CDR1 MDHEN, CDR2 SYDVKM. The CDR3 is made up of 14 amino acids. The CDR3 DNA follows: TGTGCCAGCAGACGACTAGCGGGGGACGGGGCCCAGTACTTC. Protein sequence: CASRRLAGDGAQYF.

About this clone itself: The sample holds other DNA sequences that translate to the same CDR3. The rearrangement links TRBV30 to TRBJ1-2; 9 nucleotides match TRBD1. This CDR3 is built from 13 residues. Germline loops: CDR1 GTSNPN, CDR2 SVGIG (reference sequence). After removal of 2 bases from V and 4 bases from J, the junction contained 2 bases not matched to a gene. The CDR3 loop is CAWSPGQGYGYTF. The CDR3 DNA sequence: TGTGCCTGGAGTCCGGGACAGGGCTATGGCTACACCTTC. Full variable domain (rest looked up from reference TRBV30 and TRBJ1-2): SQTIHQWPATLVQPVGSPLSLECTVEGTSNPNLYWYRQAAGRGLQLLFYSVGIGQISSEVPQNLSASRPQDRQFILSSKKLLLSDSGFYLCAWSPGQGYGYTFGSGTRLTVV.

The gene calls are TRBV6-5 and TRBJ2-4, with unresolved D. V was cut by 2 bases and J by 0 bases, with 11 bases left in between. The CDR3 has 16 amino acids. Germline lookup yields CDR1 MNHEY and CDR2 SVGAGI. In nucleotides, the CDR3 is TGTGCCAGCAGTTACCATCCGGTGGCAGCCAAAAACATTCAGTACTTC. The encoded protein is CASSYHPVAAKNIQYF.

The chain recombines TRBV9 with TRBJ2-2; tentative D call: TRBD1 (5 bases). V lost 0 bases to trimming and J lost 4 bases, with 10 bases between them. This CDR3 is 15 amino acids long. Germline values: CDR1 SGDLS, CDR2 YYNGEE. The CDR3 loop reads CASSVEGSTTGELFF. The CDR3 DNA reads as TGTGCCAGCAGCGTAGAGGGGTCGACCACCGGGGAGCTGTTTTTT.

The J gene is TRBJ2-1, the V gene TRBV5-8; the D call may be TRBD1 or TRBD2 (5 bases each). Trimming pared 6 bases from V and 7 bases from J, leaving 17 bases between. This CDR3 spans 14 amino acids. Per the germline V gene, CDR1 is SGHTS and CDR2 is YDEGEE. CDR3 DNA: TGTGCCAGCATAAGAAGGACGGGACCAAATGAGCAGTTCTTC. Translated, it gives CASIRRTGPNEQFF.

Here the CDR3 DNA reads TGTGCCAGCACCGGGACTAGCGGGAGCACCGGGGAGCTGTTTTTT. It codes for CASTGTSGSTGELFF. The V call is TRBV2, the J call TRBJ2-2, with 14 positions matching TRBD2. This CDR3 contains 15 residues. CDR1 is SNHLY, CDR2 FYNNEI, per germline. Trimming at V came to 7 bases and at J to 4 bases, leaving 2 bases not matched to a gene.

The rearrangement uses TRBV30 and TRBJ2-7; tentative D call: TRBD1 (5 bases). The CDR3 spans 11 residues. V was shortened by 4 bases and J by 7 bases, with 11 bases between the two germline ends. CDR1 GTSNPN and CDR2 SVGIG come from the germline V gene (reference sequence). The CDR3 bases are TGTGCCTGGACGAGAAGGGGAGAGCAGTACTTC. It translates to CAWTRRGEQYF.

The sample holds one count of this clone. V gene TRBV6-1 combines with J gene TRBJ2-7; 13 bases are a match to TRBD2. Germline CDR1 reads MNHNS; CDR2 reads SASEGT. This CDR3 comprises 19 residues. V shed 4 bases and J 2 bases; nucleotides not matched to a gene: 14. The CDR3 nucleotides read TGTGCCAGCAGTGGCAGTCTTGTAAGGACTAGCGGGGGAACCTACGAGCAGTACTTC. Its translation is CASSGSLVRTSGGTYEQYF.

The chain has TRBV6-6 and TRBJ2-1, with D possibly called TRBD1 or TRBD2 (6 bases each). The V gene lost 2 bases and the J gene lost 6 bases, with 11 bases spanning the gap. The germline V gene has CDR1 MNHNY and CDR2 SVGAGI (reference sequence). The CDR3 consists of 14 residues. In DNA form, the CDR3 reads TGTGCCAGCAGTTACGGTGGAGGGGGCAATGAGCAGTTCTTC. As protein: CASSYGGGGNEQFF.

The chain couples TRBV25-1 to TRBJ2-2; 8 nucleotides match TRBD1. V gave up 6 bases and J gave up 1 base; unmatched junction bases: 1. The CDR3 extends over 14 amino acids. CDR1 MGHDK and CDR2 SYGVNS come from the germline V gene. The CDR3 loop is CASRGQGNTGELFF. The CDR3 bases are TGTGCCAGCAGAGGACAGGGGAACACCGGGGAGCTGTTTTTT.

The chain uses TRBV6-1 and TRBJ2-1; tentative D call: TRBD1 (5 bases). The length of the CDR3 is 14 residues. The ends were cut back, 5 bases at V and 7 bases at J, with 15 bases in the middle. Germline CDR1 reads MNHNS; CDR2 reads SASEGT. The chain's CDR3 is CASSTHRIRNEQFF. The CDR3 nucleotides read TGTGCCAGCAGTACGCACAGGATTCGGAATGAGCAGTTCTTC.

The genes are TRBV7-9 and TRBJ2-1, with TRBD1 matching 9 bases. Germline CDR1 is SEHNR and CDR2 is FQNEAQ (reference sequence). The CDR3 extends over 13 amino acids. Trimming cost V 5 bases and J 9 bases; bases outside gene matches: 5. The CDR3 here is CASSTGQGLEQFF. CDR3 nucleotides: TGTGCCAGCAGCACAGGACAGGGGCTTGAGCAGTTCTTC.

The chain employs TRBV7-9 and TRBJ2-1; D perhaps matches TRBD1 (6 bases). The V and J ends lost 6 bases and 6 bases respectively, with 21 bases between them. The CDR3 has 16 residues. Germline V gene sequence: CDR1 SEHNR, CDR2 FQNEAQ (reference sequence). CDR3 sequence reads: CASSSSRGVSGNEQFF. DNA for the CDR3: TGTGCCAGCAGTTCTAGCAGGGGAGTGTCGGGCAATGAGCAGTTCTTC.

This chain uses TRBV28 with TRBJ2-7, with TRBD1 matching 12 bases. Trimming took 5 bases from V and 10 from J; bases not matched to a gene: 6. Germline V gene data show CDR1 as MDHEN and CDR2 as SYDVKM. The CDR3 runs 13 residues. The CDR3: CASSPGQGAFQYF. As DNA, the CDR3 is TGTGCCAGCAGTCCGGGACAGGGGGCGTTTCAGTACTTC. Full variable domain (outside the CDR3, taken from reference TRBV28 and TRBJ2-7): DVKVTQSSRYLVKRTGEKVFLECVQDMDHENMFWYRQDPGLGLRLIYFSYDVKMKEKGDIPEGYSVSREKKERFSLILESASTNQTSMYLCASSPGQGAFQYFGPGTRLTVT.

The CDR3 reads CASSQDRDNQPQHF. The CDR3 coding sequence is TGTGCCAGCAGCCAGGACAGGGATAATCAGCCCCAGCATTTT. This chain uses TRBV28 with TRBJ1-5; 8 positions agree with TRBD1. V dropped 6 bases and J dropped 4; count of bases not matched to a gene: 5. Germline CDR1 reads MDHEN; CDR2 reads SYDVKM. This CDR3 is built from 14 residues.

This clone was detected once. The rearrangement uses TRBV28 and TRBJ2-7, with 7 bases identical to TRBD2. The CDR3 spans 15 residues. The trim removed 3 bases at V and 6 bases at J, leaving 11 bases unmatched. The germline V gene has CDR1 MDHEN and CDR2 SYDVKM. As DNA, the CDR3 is TGTGCCAGCAGTTTTAGTCTAGCGGCCTTTGGCGAGCAGTACTTC. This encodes CASSFSLAAFGEQYF.

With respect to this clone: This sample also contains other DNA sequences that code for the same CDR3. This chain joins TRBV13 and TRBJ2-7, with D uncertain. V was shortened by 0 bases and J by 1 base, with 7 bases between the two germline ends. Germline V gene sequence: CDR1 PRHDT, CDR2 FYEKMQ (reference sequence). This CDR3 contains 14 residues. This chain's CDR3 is CASSLGGSSYEQYF. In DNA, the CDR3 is TGTGCCAGCAGCTTAGGCGGTAGTTCCTACGAGCAGTACTTC.

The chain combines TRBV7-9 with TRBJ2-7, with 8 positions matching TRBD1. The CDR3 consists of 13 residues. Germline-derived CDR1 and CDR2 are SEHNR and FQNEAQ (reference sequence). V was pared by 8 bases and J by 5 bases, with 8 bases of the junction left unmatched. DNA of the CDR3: TGTGCCAGCCAAAGGACAGGGACCCACGAGCAGTACTTC. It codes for CASQRTGTHEQYF.

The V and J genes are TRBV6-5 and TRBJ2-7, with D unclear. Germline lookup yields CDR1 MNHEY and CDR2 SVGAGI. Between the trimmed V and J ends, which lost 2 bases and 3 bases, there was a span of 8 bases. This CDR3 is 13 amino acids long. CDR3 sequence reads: CASSYTTSYEQYF. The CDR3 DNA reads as TGTGCCAGCAGTTACACTACAAGCTACGAGCAGTACTTC.

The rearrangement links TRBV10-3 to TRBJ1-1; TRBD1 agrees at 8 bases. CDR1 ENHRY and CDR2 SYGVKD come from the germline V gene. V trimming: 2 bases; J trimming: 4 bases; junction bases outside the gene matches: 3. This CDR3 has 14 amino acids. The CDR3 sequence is CAISEQGAGTEAFF. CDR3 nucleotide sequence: TGTGCCATCAGTGAGCAGGGGGCTGGCACTGAAGCTTTCTTT.

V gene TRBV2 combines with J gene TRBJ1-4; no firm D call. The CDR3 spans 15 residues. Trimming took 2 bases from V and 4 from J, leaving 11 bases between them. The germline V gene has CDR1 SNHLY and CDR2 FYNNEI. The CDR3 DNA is TGTGCCAGCAGTGAAAGTCGGCTAGTTAATGAAAAACTGTTTTTT. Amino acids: CASSESRLVNEKLFF.

The CDR3 nucleotides are TGTGCCAGCAGCGCCTCGCCCGGGGCCAACGTCCTGACTTTC. It translates to CASSASPGANVLTF. J is TRBJ2-6 and V is TRBV9; D is undetermined. The CDR3 is 14 amino acids. Between the trimmed V and J ends, which lost 3 bases and 4 bases, there was a span of 8 bases. Germline loops: CDR1 SGDLS, CDR2 YYNGEE.

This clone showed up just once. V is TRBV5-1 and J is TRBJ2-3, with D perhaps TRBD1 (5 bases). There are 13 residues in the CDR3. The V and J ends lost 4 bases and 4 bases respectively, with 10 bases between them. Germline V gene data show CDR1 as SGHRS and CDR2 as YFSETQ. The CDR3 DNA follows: TGCGCCAGCAGCCTGGAAGGGGCAGATACGCAGTATTTT. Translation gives CASSLEGADTQYF.

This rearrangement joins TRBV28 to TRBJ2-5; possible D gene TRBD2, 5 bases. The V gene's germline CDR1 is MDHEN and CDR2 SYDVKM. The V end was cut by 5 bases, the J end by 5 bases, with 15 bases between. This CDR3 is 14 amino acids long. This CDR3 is CASSPVSTGETQYF. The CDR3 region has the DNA TGTGCCAGCAGTCCAGTTTCCACGGGGGAGACCCAGTACTTC.

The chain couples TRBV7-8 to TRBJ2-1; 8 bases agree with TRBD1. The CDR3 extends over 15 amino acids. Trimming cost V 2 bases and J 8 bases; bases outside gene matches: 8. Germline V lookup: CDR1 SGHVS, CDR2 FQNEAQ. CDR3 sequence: CASSLRRGPWDEQFF. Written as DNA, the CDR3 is TGTGCCAGCAGCTTACGCAGGGGGCCGTGGGATGAGCAGTTCTTC.

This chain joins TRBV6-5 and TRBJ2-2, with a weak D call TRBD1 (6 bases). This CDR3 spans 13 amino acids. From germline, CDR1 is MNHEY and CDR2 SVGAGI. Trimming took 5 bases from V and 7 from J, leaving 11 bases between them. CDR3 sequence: CASSIKGGGELFF. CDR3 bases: TGTGCCAGCAGTATTAAAGGGGGCGGGGAGCTGTTTTTT.